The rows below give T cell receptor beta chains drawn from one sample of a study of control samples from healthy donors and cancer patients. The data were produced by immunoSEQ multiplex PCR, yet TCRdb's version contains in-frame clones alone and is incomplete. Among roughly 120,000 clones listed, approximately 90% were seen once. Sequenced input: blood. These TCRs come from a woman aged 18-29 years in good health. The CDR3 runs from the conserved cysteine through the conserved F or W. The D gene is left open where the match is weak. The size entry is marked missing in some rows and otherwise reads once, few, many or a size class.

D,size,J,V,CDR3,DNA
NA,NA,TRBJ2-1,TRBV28,CASSPMVSSSYNEQFF,TGTGCCAGCAGTCCCATGGTCTCGAGCTCCTACAATGAGCAGTTCTTC
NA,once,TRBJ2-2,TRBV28,CASGDGNTGELFF,TGTGCCAGCGGGGACGGGAACACCGGGGAGCTGTTTTTT
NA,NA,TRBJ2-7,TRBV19,CASSMGQIYEQYF,TGTGCCAGTAGTATGGGACAAATCTACGAGCAGTACTTC
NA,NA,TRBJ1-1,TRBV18,CASSLLGQPTEAFF,TGTGCCAGCTCATTACTTGGACAGCCCACTGAAGCTTTCTTT
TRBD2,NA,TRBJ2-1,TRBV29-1,CSVSAGGYEQFF,TGCAGCGTTTCAGCCGGGGGGTATGAGCAGTTCTTC
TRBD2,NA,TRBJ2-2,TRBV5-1,CASSLGGLWSGANTGELFF,TGCGCCAGCAGCTTGGGGGGCCTTTGGAGCGGGGCGAACACCGGGGAGCTGTTTTTT
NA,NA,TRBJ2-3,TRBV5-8,CASSLGVGALSTDTQYF,TGTGCCAGCAGCCTCGGGGTTGGGGCCCTTAGCACAGATACGCAGTATTTT
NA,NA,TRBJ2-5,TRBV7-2,CASSPGETQYF,TGTGCCAGCAGCCCGGGAGAGACCCAGTACTTC
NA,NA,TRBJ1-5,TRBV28,CASSFRANLNQPQHF,TGTGCCAGCAGTTTTCGGGCAAACCTGAATCAGCCCCAGCATTTT
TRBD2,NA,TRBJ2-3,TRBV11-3,CASSLDIMTSYRADTQYF,TGTGCCAGCAGCTTAGATATCATGACTAGCTATCGGGCAGATACGCAGTATTTT
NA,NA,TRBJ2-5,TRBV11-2,CASSFGSQAQYF,TGTGCCAGCAGCTTCGGTAGCCAGGCCCAGTACTTC
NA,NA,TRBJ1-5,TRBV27,CASSTGRGGNQPQHF,TGTGCCAGCAGCACGGGGAGGGGGGGCAATCAGCCCCAGCATTTT
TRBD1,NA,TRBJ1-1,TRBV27,CASSQDRGGTEAFF,TGTGCCAGCAGTCAGGACAGGGGCGGCACTGAAGCTTTCTTT
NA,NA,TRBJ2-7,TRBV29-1,CSVERPGHHYEQYF,TGCAGCGTGGAAAGACCGGGACATCACTACGAGCAGTACTTC
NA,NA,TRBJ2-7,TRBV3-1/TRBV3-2,CASSQESYEQYF,TGTGCCAGCAGCCAAGAGTCATACGAGCAGTACTTC
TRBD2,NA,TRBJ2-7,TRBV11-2,CASSARSLAGPSYEQYF,TGTGCCAGCAGCGCCCGCTCACTAGCGGGGCCCTCCTACGAGCAGTACTTC
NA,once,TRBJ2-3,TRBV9,CASSVAGSTDTQYF,TGTGCCAGCAGCGTTGCGGGGAGCACAGATACGCAGTATTTT
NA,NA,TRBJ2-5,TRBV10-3,CAISDGGQETQYF,TGTGCCATCAGTGACGGCGGTCAAGAGACCCAGTACTTC
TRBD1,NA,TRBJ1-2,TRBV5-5,CASSAEQGAYGYTF,TGTGCCAGCAGCGCGGAACAGGGGGCCTATGGCTACACCTTC
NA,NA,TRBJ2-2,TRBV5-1,CASSFRQENTGELFF,TGCGCCAGCAGCTTCCGACAGGAGAACACCGGGGAGCTGTTTTTT
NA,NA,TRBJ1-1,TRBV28,CASSLQGPWGAFF,TGTGCCAGCAGTTTACAGGGCCCCTGGGGAGCTTTCTTT
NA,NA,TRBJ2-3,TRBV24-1,CATSHGDTQYF,TGTGCCACCAGTCACGGAGATACGCAGTATTTT
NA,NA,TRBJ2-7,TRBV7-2,CASSFFQVTTLSYEQYF,TGTGCCAGCAGCTTCTTCCAGGTCACCACACTCTCCTACGAGCAGTACTTC
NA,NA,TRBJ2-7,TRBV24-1,CATSAGPTQGTLPYEQYF,TGTGCCACCAGTGCCGGTCCGACGCAGGGGACGCTCCCCTACGAGCAGTACTTC
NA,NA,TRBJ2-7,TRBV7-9,CASSLVRAGYSYEQYF,TGTGCCAGCAGCTTAGTTCGGGCAGGATACTCCTACGAGCAGTACTTC
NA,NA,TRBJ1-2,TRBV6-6,CASSPSGGTYGYTF,TGTGCCAGCAGTCCCTCCGGGGGCACCTATGGCTACACCTTC
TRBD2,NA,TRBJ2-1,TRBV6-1,CASSGGRGNFRVNEQFF,TGTGCCAGCAGTGGAGGGCGGGGGAACTTCAGGGTCAATGAGCAGTTCTTC
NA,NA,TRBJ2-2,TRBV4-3,CASSQVGTDSAGELFF,TGCGCCAGCAGCCAAGTCGGGACTGACTCTGCAGGGGAGCTGTTTTTT
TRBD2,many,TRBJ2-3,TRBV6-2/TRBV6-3,CASSYLYGGRAADTQYF,TGTGCCAGCAGTTACTTATATGGCGGGAGGGCCGCGGATACGCAGTATTTT
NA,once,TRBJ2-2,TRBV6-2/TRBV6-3,CASSYSEGPDTGELFF,TGTGCCAGCAGTTACTCAGAGGGGCCGGACACCGGGGAGCTGTTTTTT
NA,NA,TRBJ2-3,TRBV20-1,CSASVRGTDTQYF,TGCAGTGCTAGTGTGCGGGGCACAGATACGCAGTATTTT
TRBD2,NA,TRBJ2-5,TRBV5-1,CASSSGSSGTAGETQYF,TGCGCCAGCAGCTCAGGCTCTAGCGGGACAGCGGGAGAGACCCAGTACTTC
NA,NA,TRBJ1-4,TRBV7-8,CASSLVAGTVNEKLFF,TGTGCCAGCAGCTTAGTGGCCGGGACGGTAAATGAAAAACTGTTTTTT
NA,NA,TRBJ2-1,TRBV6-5,CASLGGVHNEQFF,TGTGCCAGCCTAGGAGGGGTCCACAATGAGCAGTTCTTC
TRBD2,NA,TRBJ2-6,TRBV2,CASHPGGFPGANVLTF,TGTGCCAGCCACCCGGGGGGGTTCCCAGGGGCCAACGTCCTGACTTTC
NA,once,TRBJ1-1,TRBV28,CASRRAWGRTEAFF,TGTGCCAGCAGAAGGGCCTGGGGTAGAACTGAAGCTTTCTTT
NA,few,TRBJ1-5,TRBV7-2,CASSLIGGNQPQHF,TGTGCCAGCAGCTTAATAGGGGGCAATCAGCCCCAGCATTTT
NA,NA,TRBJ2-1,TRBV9,CASSASVNEQFF,TGTGCCAGCAGCGCGTCCGTCAATGAGCAGTTCTTC
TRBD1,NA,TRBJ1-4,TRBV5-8,CASSPGQAPNEKLFF,TGTGCCAGCAGCCCCGGACAGGCCCCTAATGAAAAACTGTTTTTT
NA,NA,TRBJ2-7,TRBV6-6,CASMLRLGEQYF,TGTGCCAGCATGTTGAGATTGGGGGAGCAGTACTTC
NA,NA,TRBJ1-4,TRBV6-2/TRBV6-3,CASSYLPGVTNEKLFF,TGTGCCAGCAGTTACCTTCCCGGCGTAACTAATGAAAAACTGTTTTTT
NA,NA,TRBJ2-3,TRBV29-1,CSGGNYLSTDTQYF,TGCAGCGGGGGAAACTATTTGAGCACAGATACGCAGTATTTT
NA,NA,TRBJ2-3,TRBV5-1,CASSWQGMSTDTQYF,TGCGCCAGCAGCTGGCAGGGCATGAGCACAGATACGCAGTATTTT
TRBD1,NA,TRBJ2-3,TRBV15,CATSRDEGKGATDTQYF,TGTGCCACCAGCAGAGACGAAGGGAAGGGGGCAACAGATACGCAGTATTTT
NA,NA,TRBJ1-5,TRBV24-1,CATSEVGHQPQHF,TGTGCCACCAGTGAAGTGGGCCATCAGCCCCAGCATTTT
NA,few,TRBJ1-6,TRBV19,CASSLTFNSPLHF,TGTGCCAGTAGTCTTACGTTCAATTCACCCCTCCACTTT
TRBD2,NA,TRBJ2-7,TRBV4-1,CASSQGTSGRFEQYF,TGCGCCAGCAGCCAGGGCACTAGCGGGAGGTTTGAGCAGTACTTC
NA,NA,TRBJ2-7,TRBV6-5,CASSYSGRSDYEQYF,TGTGCCAGCAGTTACTCGGGGAGGTCGGACTACGAGCAGTACTTC
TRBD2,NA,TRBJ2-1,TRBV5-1,CASSFGSGSSYNEQFF,TGCGCCAGCAGCTTCGGAAGCGGGAGCTCCTACAATGAGCAGTTCTTC
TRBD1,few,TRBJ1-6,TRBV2,CASSSSLQGKSSPLHF,TGTGCCAGCAGTTCCTCACTACAGGGGAAGAGTTCACCCCTCCACTTT
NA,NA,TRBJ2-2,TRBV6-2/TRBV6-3,CASSWTGTLFF,TGTGCCAGCAGTTGGACCGGGACTTTGTTTTTT
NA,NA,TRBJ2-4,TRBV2,CASCRVPQGANIQYF,TGTGCCAGCTGCCGGGTCCCCCAGGGTGCTAACATTCAGTACTTC
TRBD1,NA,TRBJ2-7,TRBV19,CASSSQAETGVEQYF,TGTGCCAGTAGTAGTCAGGCGGAGACAGGGGTCGAGCAGTACTTC
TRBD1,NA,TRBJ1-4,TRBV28,CASSSPTGGREKLFF,TGTGCCAGCAGTTCCCCAACAGGGGGAAGGGAAAAACTGTTTTTT